This passage covers 4 T cell receptor beta chains from one sample sequenced in a study of CD8+ T cells in alopecia areata. Treatment here: oral pan-JAK inhibitor, 5-10 mg twice daily. cDNA prepared by RNA extraction and subsequent reverse transcription served as the template for sequencing. Clones were read by immunoSEQ multiplex PCR, and TCRdb kept only the in-frame ones, dropping some. The sample consists of roughly 120,000 clones, approximately 52% of them appearing once. This sample comprised CD8+ T cells sorted from blood, obtained at week 4, from a patient treated with tofacitinib. Source of these receptors: a human donor with alopecia areata.

This chain links TRBV7-9 with TRBJ2-1; maybe TRBD1 (6 bases). This CDR3 region has 14 residues. Germline-derived CDR1 and CDR2 are SEHNR and FQNEAQ (reference sequence). V dropped 4 bases and J dropped 6 bases, with 13 bases sitting between them. The CDR3 reads CASSYPTGRNEQFF. The CDR3 DNA reads TGTGCCAGCAGCTATCCTACAGGGCGCAATGAGCAGTTCTTC.

This clone was seen only a few times. The CDR3 DNA reads as TGTGCCAGCAGTTTGATCCCCACAGGGGGCGAGTCACCCCTCCACTTT. Its translation is CASSLIPTGGESPLHF. This sequence joins TRBV27 and TRBJ1-6, with TRBD1 identical over 9 bases. The CDR3 covers 16 residues. Trimming removed 3 bases from V and 10 bases from J; junction bases left unmatched: 10. Germline lookup yields CDR1 MNHEY and CDR2 SMNVEV (reference sequence).

The V gene is TRBV29-1, the J gene TRBJ2-3; 9 positions match TRBD2. This CDR3 contains 11 residues. V trimming: 2 bases; J trimming: 14 bases; junction bases outside the gene matches: 5. The germline V gene encodes CDR1 SQVTM and CDR2 ANQGSEA. CDR3 nucleotides: TGCAGCGTTGAAACGCGGGGGGGTTTGTATTTT. Its translation: CSVETRGGLYF.

V is TRBV7-9 and J is TRBJ2-7; 7 nucleotides align to TRBD1. This CDR3 region has 14 residues. Per germline, CDR1 SEHNR and CDR2 FQNEAQ (reference sequence). V lost 10 bases to trimming and J lost 0 bases; unmatched junction nucleotides: 9. CDR3 bases: TGTGCCACCCGGACAGGCGCCAGCTCCTACGAGCAGTACTTC. Its translation: CATRTGASSYEQYF.